This T cell receptor beta chain emerged from a study of cytomegalovirus exposure and HLA in healthy donors. CDR1 is SGHNT, CDR2 YENEEA, per germline. This CDR3 comprises 16 residues. V was cut by 0 bases and J by 6 bases, with 15 bases left in between. The PCR was carried out with 60 Vbeta primers and 13 Jbeta primers. Some clones are missing from TCRdb's copy, which holds only in-frame ones; the method was immunoSEQ multiplex PCR. The data show more than 140,000 clones, about three quarters seen once. The gene calls are TRBV11-3 and TRBJ2-1; tentatively, D is TRBD2 (5 bases). The material sequenced was PBMCs. This sequence originates from a female donor in good health and CMV-seronegative. Written as DNA, the CDR3 is TGTGCCAGCAGCTTAGATTGGGGTTTAAGCGGCAATGAGCAGTTCTTC. Translated, it gives CASSLDWGLSGNEQFF.